A single sample gave rise to the 29 T cell receptor beta chains below, sequenced in a study of control samples from healthy donors and cancer patients. Profiling relied on immunoSEQ multiplex PCR, and the TCRdb table lists in-frame clones only, not all of them. This sample has around 170,000 clones, with 88% found just once. The sequenced sample consisted of blood. These receptors all come from a woman aged 30 to 39 in good health.

This chain uses TRBV28 with TRBJ1-5; D might be TRBD1 (5 bases). CDR1 MDHEN and CDR2 SYDVKM come from the germline V gene. The V end lost 3 bases, the J end lost 7 bases, and 7 bases lay between the germline ends. This CDR3 region has 12 residues. This chain's CDR3 is CASSFDSQPQHF. As DNA, the CDR3 is TGTGCCAGCAGTTTTGACAGCCAGCCCCAGCATTTT.

This chain joins TRBV18 and TRBJ1-2, with unresolved D. V was pared by 2 bases and J by 4 bases, with 11 bases between. The germline V gene encodes CDR1 KGHSH and CDR2 LQKENI. The CDR3 is 14 residues long. The CDR3: CASSPSQEVYGYTF. The CDR3 nucleotides are TGTGCCAGCTCACCATCTCAGGAGGTCTATGGCTACACCTTC.

This clone was seen only once. The gene calls are TRBV30 and TRBJ1-3; maybe TRBD1 (5 bases). The V gene's germline CDR1 is GTSNPN and CDR2 SVGIG (reference sequence). The V end lost 2 bases, the J end lost 8 bases, and 13 bases lay between the germline ends. The CDR3 contains 13 residues. The CDR3 here is CAWSNGEGYTIYF. CDR3 bases: TGTGCCTGGAGTAACGGGGAGGGGTACACCATATATTTT.

The chain has TRBV11-3 and TRBJ2-3; 11 bases are shared with TRBD1. Germline CDR1 is SGHNT and CDR2 is YENEEA. The CDR3 consists of 16 residues. V shed 5 bases, J shed 2 bases, and the junction held 6 bases outside the gene matches. The CDR3 DNA follows: TGTGCCAGCAGCCCAAGGACAGGGGGCTTCACAGATACGCAGTATTTT. Protein: CASSPRTGGFTDTQYF.

The chain carries TRBV7-6 and TRBJ2-5; 7 nucleotides align to TRBD1. The trim removed 1 base at V and 5 bases at J, leaving 10 bases unmatched. From germline, CDR1 is SGHVS and CDR2 FNYEAQ. CDR3 length: 16 residues. Written as DNA, the CDR3 is TGTGCCAGCAGCTTAGGGGGACAGATGACAGGGGAGACCCAGTACTTC. This gives the protein CASSLGGQMTGETQYF.

J is TRBJ2-4 and V is TRBV7-8, with a weak D call TRBD1 (5 bases). The CDR3 sequence is 18 residues long. Germline V gene data show CDR1 as SGHVS and CDR2 as FQNEAQ. The ends were cut back, 1 base at V and 6 bases at J, with 22 bases in the middle. CDR3 sequence (DNA): TGTGCCAGCAGCTTAGGATCACATACCTTAATTAGGGGAAACATTCAGTACTTC. Protein sequence: CASSLGSHTLIRGNIQYF.

This clone was detected only once. The V call is TRBV19, the J call TRBJ1-2; 7 bases are a match to TRBD1. From germline, CDR1 is LNHDA and CDR2 SQIVND (reference sequence). The CDR3 is 13 amino acids. The junction had 8 bases not matched to a gene; V was cut back by 5 bases and J by 8 bases. CDR3 sequence (DNA): TGTGCCAGTAGTGCGACAGGGTCTCGAGGCTACACCTTC. Protein product: CASSATGSRGYTF.

The chain links TRBV9 to TRBJ2-5, with D unclear. The CDR3 length is 16 residues. V lost 4 bases and J 0 bases, leaving 16 bases between the germline ends. Germline values: CDR1 SGDLS, CDR2 YYNGEE. CDR3 sequence: CASSPRGGVDQETQYF. In DNA, the CDR3 is TGTGCCAGCAGCCCGAGAGGTGGGGTGGACCAAGAGACCCAGTACTTC.

The sample holds one count of this clone. The chain employs TRBV27 and TRBJ1-4; D ambiguous. The ends were cut back, 5 bases at V and 8 bases at J, with 18 bases in the middle. CDR1 and CDR2 (germline): MNHEY, SMNVEV (reference sequence). The CDR3 covers 15 residues. The CDR3 loop reads CASSPLDLLREKLFF. In DNA form, the CDR3 reads TGTGCCAGCAGTCCCCTGGACCTTTTACGGGAAAAACTGTTTTTT.

This clone has just one count. CDR3 region: CASSPREGMEGELFF. Written as DNA, the CDR3 is TGCGCCAGCAGCCCTCGGGAGGGAATGGAAGGGGAGCTGTTTTTT. The chain combines TRBV5-1 with TRBJ2-2; TRBD2 matches 8 bases. Unmatched junction bases numbered 10, after V lost 4 bases and J lost 8 bases. CDR1 and CDR2 (germline): SGHRS, YFSETQ. This CDR3 is built from 15 residues.

The chain is built from TRBV4-2 and TRBJ2-1; D is unresolved. Trimming pared 0 bases from V and 7 bases from J, leaving 13 bases between. The CDR3 is 15 amino acids. Germline values: CDR1 LGHNA, CDR2 YNFKEQ. The CDR3 nucleotides are TGTGCCAGCAGCCAAGATGGCCAAGGCCCAAATGAGCAGTTCTTC. It translates to CASSQDGQGPNEQFF.

V gene TRBV25-1 combines with J gene TRBJ1-1, with D possibly TRBD1 on 6 matching bases. CDR1 is MGHDK and CDR2 is SYGVNS in the germline V gene. The V gene lost 2 bases and the J gene lost 5 bases, with 12 bases spanning the gap. This CDR3 has 14 residues. CDR3 sequence: CASSETGIRTEAFF. The DNA of the CDR3 is TGTGCCAGCAGTGAAACAGGGATCCGGACTGAAGCTTTCTTT.

The chain is built from TRBV19 and TRBJ2-6; D might be TRBD1 (6 bases). CDR3 size: 14 residues. V lost 8 bases, J lost 1 base, and 9 bases lay in between. Per the germline V gene, CDR1 is LNHDA and CDR2 is SQIVND (reference sequence). CDR3 in DNA: TGTGCCAGTGGGGGACAATCTGGGGCCAACGTCCTGACTTTC. It yields the protein CASGGQSGANVLTF.

The chain combines TRBV24-1 with TRBJ2-7; unclear D gene. Looked up from germline, CDR1 is KGHDR and CDR2 is SFDVKD. The CDR3 loop spans 11 amino acids. Trimming shortened V by 2 bases and J by 4 bases, and 2 bases separated the two germline ends. CDR3 bases: TGTGCCACCAGTGATTCTTACGAGCAGTACTTC. It specifies CATSDSYEQYF.

The chain is built from TRBV4-1 and TRBJ1-6; the D is unclear. The germline V and J ends were trimmed by 0 bases and 10 bases, with 10 bases remaining between them. The germline gives CDR1 MGHRA, CDR2 YSYEKL. The CDR3 has 14 residues. The chain's CDR3 is CASSQDQSRSPLHF. CDR3 DNA: TGCGCCAGCAGCCAAGATCAGTCTAGGTCACCCCTCCACTTT.

The chain recombines TRBV11-2 with TRBJ2-3, with D hard to call. The germline V and J ends were trimmed by 0 bases and 4 bases, with 11 bases remaining between them. The germline V gene has CDR1 SGHAT and CDR2 FQNNGV. This CDR3 contains 15 residues. CDR3 protein: CASSLERMRADTQYF. DNA of the CDR3: TGTGCCAGCAGCTTAGAGAGGATGCGAGCAGATACGCAGTATTTT. Full variable domain (missing parts from reference TRBV11-2 and TRBJ2-3): EAGVAQSPRYKIIEKRQSVAFWCNPISGHATLYWYQQILGQGPKLLIQFQNNGVVDDSQLPKDRFSAERLKGVDSTLKIQPAKLEDSAVYLCASSLERMRADTQYFGPGTRLTVL.

This rearrangement joins TRBV27 to TRBJ2-7; weak D call: TRBD1 (6 bases). The germline gives CDR1 MNHEY, CDR2 SMNVEV (reference sequence). Trimming pared 5 bases from V and 2 bases from J, leaving 25 bases between. The CDR3 consists of 18 residues. The CDR3 is CASSLHLTQLAGAYEQYV. The CDR3, as DNA: TGTGCCAGCAGTCTCCACCTCACCCAATTGGCAGGGGCCTACGAGCAGTACGTC.

The CDR3 bases are TGTGCCAGCAGCCAAGCGGGAGGAAACACCATATATTTT. As protein: CASSQAGGNTIYF. The chain carries TRBV3-1 (or the pseudogene TRBV3-2) and TRBJ1-3, with unresolved D. Trimming left V 1 base short and J 4 bases short, with 5 bases between. Germline V lookup: CDR1 LGHDT, CDR2 YNNKEL (reference sequence). This CDR3 has 13 amino acids.

In this sample, this clone turned up once. The chain recombines TRBV28 with TRBJ1-3; 7 positions match TRBD1. CDR1 is MDHEN, CDR2 SYDVKM, per germline. The CDR3 contains 17 residues. V dropped 6 bases and J dropped 3; count of bases not matched to a gene: 14. DNA of the CDR3: TGTGCCAGCAGCCCATCTAAGGGGGCGGGAATTGGAAACACCATATATTTT. Amino acid sequence: CASSPSKGAGIGNTIYF.

With respect to this clone: The sample holds other DNA sequences that translate to the same CDR3. This chain uses TRBV9 with TRBJ1-1; D unclear. Germline V CDR1 and CDR2: SGDLS, YYNGEE. The CDR3 runs 13 residues. Trimming stripped 0 bases from V and 4 bases from J, with 7 bases between. CDR3 sequence: CASSVGGRTEAFF. In DNA form, the CDR3 reads TGTGCCAGCAGCGTAGGTGGTCGCACTGAAGCTTTCTTT.

The chain is built from TRBV11-2 and TRBJ2-1; D may be TRBD1 or TRBD2 (6 bases each). V lost 1 base and J 7 bases, leaving 14 bases between the germline ends. Per the germline V gene, CDR1 is SGHAT and CDR2 is FQNNGV. The CDR3 covers 15 residues. The CDR3 nucleotides read TGTGCCAGCAGCTTAGCACCGGGGGCGGGTAATGAGCAGTTCTTC. This translates into CASSLAPGAGNEQFF. Together with reference TRBV11-2 and TRBJ2-1, the CDR3 gives the full variable domain: EAGVAQSPRYKIIEKRQSVAFWCNPISGHATLYWYQQILGQGPKLLIQFQNNGVVDDSQLPKDRFSAERLKGVDSTLKIQPAKLEDSAVYLCASSLAPGAGNEQFFGPGTRLTVL.

This clone showed up just once. The rearrangement links TRBV5-1 to TRBJ2-2, with 7 bases aligning to TRBD2. The length of the CDR3 is 14 residues. V shed 6 bases and J 2 bases; nucleotides not matched to a gene: 4. Germline V CDR1 and CDR2: SGHRS, YFSETQ. CDR3 region: CASILAANTGELFF. CDR3 nucleotide sequence: TGCGCCAGCATTCTAGCGGCCAACACCGGGGAGCTGTTTTTT.

The rearrangement links TRBV20-1 to TRBJ1-2; D is unresolved. The V end lost 3 bases, the J end lost 6 bases, and 14 bases lay between the germline ends. The CDR3 loop spans 13 amino acids. Germline values: CDR1 DFQATT, CDR2 SNEGSKA (reference sequence). The CDR3 region is CSASVPSRNGYTF. The CDR3 DNA is TGCAGTGCTAGTGTCCCCAGCCGCAATGGCTACACCTTC.

CDR3 protein: CSASHGGFKNIQYF. The CDR3 nucleotides read TGCAGTGCTAGTCACGGCGGTTTCAAAAACATTCAGTACTTC. This chain links TRBV20-1 with TRBJ2-4; unclear D gene. The CDR3 is 14 residues long. Trimming took off 3 bases at V and 3 bases at J, with 12 bases between the two ends. Germline lookup yields CDR1 DFQATT and CDR2 SNEGSKA (reference sequence).

The chain recombines TRBV30 with TRBJ1-1; D not resolved. The V and J ends lost 1 base and 2 bases respectively, with 20 bases between them. Germline CDR1 GTSNPN, CDR2 SVGIG (reference sequence). The CDR3 is made up of 17 amino acids. The CDR3: CAWSGPREGGRNTEAFF. DNA of the CDR3: TGTGCCTGGAGTGGACCCCGAGAGGGAGGGCGAAACACTGAAGCTTTCTTT.

The chain carries TRBV28 and TRBJ2-7; D is unresolved. V gave up 6 bases and J gave up 1 base, with 16 bases separating them. This CDR3 region has 15 residues. Germline CDR1 MDHEN, CDR2 SYDVKM. The CDR3 DNA is TGTGCCAGCAGCCCCGGGCAGGACCTATCCTACGAGCAGTACTTC. The encoded protein is CASSPGQDLSYEQYF. Variable domain in full (rest from reference TRBV28 and TRBJ2-7): DVKVTQSSRYLVKRTGEKVFLECVQDMDHENMFWYRQDPGLGLRLIYFSYDVKMKEKGDIPEGYSVSREKKERFSLILESASTNQTSMYLCASSPGQDLSYEQYFGPGTRLTVT.

Remarks on this clone: At one end the junction does not follow the germline gene, possibly because of a read error. The chain links TRBV2 to TRBJ1-6, with no clear D. CDR1 SNHLY and CDR2 FYNNEI come from the germline V gene. The CDR3 totals 16 residues. The CDR3 sequence: CASSELERSPNSPLHF. The CDR3 DNA sequence: TGTGCCAGCAGTGAATTAGAGCGCAGTCCAAATTCGCCCCTCCACTTT.

The chain recombines TRBV4-1 with TRBJ1-5; D uncertain. This CDR3 is 16 amino acids long. Trimming removed 0 bases at V and 2 bases at J, with 11 bases between. CDR1 MGHRA and CDR2 YSYEKL come from the germline V gene. The DNA for the CDR3 is TGCGCCAGCAGCCAAGATCGGGGTCTAGGCAATCAGCCCCAGCATTTT. This encodes CASSQDRGLGNQPQHF.

V is TRBV12-3 or TRBV12-4 and J is TRBJ1-5; weak D call: TRBD1 (5 bases). With 6 bases removed from V and 9 bases from J, the gap between germline ends came to 12 bases. The length of the CDR3 is 12 residues. Here the CDR3 DNA reads TGTGCCAGCAGCGCCGGGGGAGCGCCCCAGCATTTT. This gives the protein CASSAGGAPQHF.